A single sample is the source of the 23 T cell receptor beta chains below, sequenced in a study of blood T cell repertoires in COVID-19. Assay used: immunoSEQ multiplex PCR; TCRdb lists only in-frame clones, some missing. The table includes around 140,000 clones, roughly three quarters detected once. The specimen was peripheral blood. These receptors all stem from a woman aged 55 to 70 with acute or convalescent COVID-19.

The chain couples TRBV2 to TRBJ2-3, with 8 bases aligning to TRBD2. J was trimmed by 4 bases and V by 9 bases; bases with no gene match: 9. Germline-derived CDR1 and CDR2 are SNHLY and FYNNEI. The CDR3 covers 14 residues. DNA for the CDR3: TGTGCCAGGAAACGGGAGGGAGGGGCAGATACGCAGTATTTT. This codes for CARKREGGADTQYF.

The V and J genes are TRBV5-4 and TRBJ2-3, with 8 bases lining up with TRBD2. The length of the CDR3 is 14 residues. CDR1 and CDR2 (germline): SGHNT, YYREEE (reference sequence). Trimming removed 7 bases from V and 2 bases from J; junction bases left unmatched: 6. The CDR3 nucleotides are TGTGCCAGCTCCCCGGGAGGGATCACAGATACGCAGTATTTT. The encoded protein is CASSPGGITDTQYF.

V usage is TRBV3-1 (or the pseudogene TRBV3-2) and J usage is TRBJ1-2; 7 nucleotides match TRBD1. Per germline, CDR1 LGHDT and CDR2 YNNKEL (reference sequence). The CDR3 has 14 residues. V lost 3 bases, J lost 4 bases, and 5 bases stayed unmatched. The CDR3 region has the DNA TGTGCCAGCAGCCAGGGACAGACATCCTATGGCTACACCTTC. It yields the protein CASSQGQTSYGYTF.

The chain carries TRBV19 and TRBJ2-1; 8 nucleotides line up with TRBD2. CDR1 is LNHDA and CDR2 is SQIVND in the germline V gene (reference sequence). The ends lost 4 bases at V and 4 bases at J; junction bases unmatched: 9. The CDR3 totals 16 residues. This CDR3 is CASSTPGGGRYNEQFF. The CDR3 DNA reads TGTGCCAGTAGTACCCCCGGTGGCGGGAGGTACAATGAGCAGTTCTTC.

V gene TRBV9 combines with J gene TRBJ2-7; 10 nucleotides match TRBD1. V lost 2 bases and J lost 7; bases outside the gene matches: 6. This CDR3 is built from 14 residues. CDR1 is SGDLS, CDR2 YYNGEE, per germline. The CDR3: CASSVGTGVWEQYF. CDR3 DNA sequence: TGTGCCAGCAGCGTCGGGACAGGGGTTTGGGAGCAGTACTTC.

V is TRBV4-1 and J is TRBJ2-7; D is perhaps TRBD1 (6 bases). Germline CDR1 and CDR2: MGHRA and YSYEKL. V was trimmed by 3 bases and J by 8 bases, leaving 11 bases between them. CDR3 length equals 12 residues. The CDR3 protein is CASSQGRDKQYF. DNA of the CDR3: TGCGCCAGCAGCCAGGGCCGGGACAAGCAGTACTTC.

This rearrangement joins TRBV19 to TRBJ1-1; 8 nucleotides match TRBD1. CDR3 size: 15 residues. Germline V gene sequence: CDR1 LNHDA, CDR2 SQIVND (reference sequence). The ends lost 6 bases at V and 6 bases at J; junction bases unmatched: 12. The CDR3 protein is CASSSPETGAAEAFF. For the CDR3, the DNA is TGTGCCAGTAGCTCTCCCGAGACAGGGGCCGCTGAAGCTTTCTTT.

V is TRBV5-1 and J is TRBJ2-7; D remains ambiguous. The V gene's germline CDR1 is SGHRS and CDR2 YFSETQ. Trimming took off 0 bases at V and 3 bases at J, with 7 bases between the two ends. The CDR3 length is 13 residues. CDR3 residues: CASSLGAFYEQYF. The CDR3 bases are TGCGCCAGCAGCTTGGGGGCGTTCTACGAGCAGTACTTC.

The chain has TRBV4-1 and TRBJ2-5, with 9 bases fitting TRBD1. This CDR3 has 16 residues. CDR1 is MGHRA and CDR2 is YSYEKL in the germline V gene. The V segment lost 1 base and the J segment 4 bases; nucleotides outside the gene matches: 7. Here the CDR3 reads CASSQGRTGGAETQYF. The CDR3 bases are TGCGCCAGCAGCCAAGGCCGAACAGGGGGCGCAGAGACCCAGTACTTC.

V is TRBV9 and J is TRBJ2-1; D is uncertain. Germline CDR1 reads SGDLS; CDR2 reads YYNGEE. Trimming took 0 bases from V and 5 from J, leaving 12 bases between them. This CDR3 has 15 residues. CDR3 sequence: CASSVGSFLDNEQFF. The CDR3 DNA sequence: TGTGCCAGCAGCGTAGGGAGCTTCCTTGACAATGAGCAGTTCTTC.

The genes are TRBV3-1 (or the pseudogene TRBV3-2) and TRBJ2-2, with 12 nucleotides matching TRBD2. CDR1 and CDR2 from the germline V gene are LGHDT and YNNKEL (reference sequence). The CDR3 runs to 16 residues. With V trimmed by 0 bases and J by 6 bases, 2 bases remained unmatched. The DNA of the CDR3 is TGTGCCAGCAGCCAAGATCCTAGCGGGAGGGCCGGGGAGCTGTTTTTT. Translated, it gives CASSQDPSGRAGELFF.

This sequence joins TRBV7-2 and TRBJ2-3; D gene ambiguous. Germline assignment: CDR1 SGHTA and CDR2 FQGNSA. The CDR3 length is 16 residues. The germline V and J ends were trimmed by 5 bases and 3 bases, with 18 bases remaining between them. CDR3 sequence (DNA): TGTGCCAGCAGCGAGCCGCTGGAGCTGGAAACAGATACGCAGTATTTT. Translation: CASSEPLELETDTQYF. Looking up the rest from reference TRBV7-2 and TRBJ2-3 gives the full variable domain: GAGVSQSPSNKVTEKGKDVELRCDPISGHTALYWYRQSLGQGLEFLIYFQGNSAPDKSGLPSDRFSAERTGGSVSTLTIQRTQQEDSAVYLCASSEPLELETDTQYFGPGTRLTVL.

The genes are TRBV3-1 (or the pseudogene TRBV3-2) and TRBJ2-1; D might be TRBD1 (6 bases). Germline values: CDR1 LGHDT, CDR2 YNNKEL (reference sequence). CDR3 length: 15 residues. Trimming pared 2 bases from V and 3 bases from J, leaving 11 bases between. CDR3 in DNA: TGTGCCAGCAGCCAACGACAGGTACGCTACAATGAGCAGTTCTTC. As protein: CASSQRQVRYNEQFF.

V gene TRBV6-5 combines with J gene TRBJ1-2; D unclear. Germline CDR1 is MNHEY and CDR2 is SVGAGI. Trimming pared 7 bases from V and 6 bases from J, leaving 9 bases between. The CDR3 is 11 residues long. For the CDR3, the DNA is TGTGCCAGCAAGAGGCTGAATGGCTACACCTTC. As protein: CASKRLNGYTF.

The table lists this clone with a few counts. This sequence joins TRBV5-4 and TRBJ2-1, with D unclear. Trimming took 4 bases from V and 6 from J, leaving 11 bases between them. In germline, CDR1 is SGHNT, CDR2 YYREEE (reference sequence). CDR3 size: 13 residues. The CDR3 DNA reads TGTGCCAGCAGCATCGGCGGCCGCAATGAGCAGTTCTTC. It translates to CASSIGGRNEQFF.

CDR3 sequence (DNA): TGCGCCAGCAGCCGTGACGGACAGGCCTCCTACGAGCAGTACTTC. The encoded protein is CASSRDGQASYEQYF. This chain links TRBV5-1 with TRBJ2-7; the match to TRBD1 covers 7 bases. The CDR3 length is 15 residues. The ends lost 4 bases at V and 0 bases at J; junction bases unmatched: 7. Looked up from germline, CDR1 is SGHRS and CDR2 is YFSETQ.

The chain recombines TRBV11-2 with TRBJ1-4, with D possibly being TRBD1 (5 bases). V lost 8 bases to trimming and J lost 4 bases, with 11 bases between them. The CDR3 has 13 residues. Germline V lookup: CDR1 SGHAT, CDR2 FQNNGV. The CDR3 nucleotides read TGTGCCAGCGGCACGGGGGATAATGAAAAACTGTTTTTT. Protein product: CASGTGDNEKLFF.

V and J are TRBV28 and TRBJ1-1, with TRBD1 identical over 7 bases. This CDR3 region has 14 residues. Germline loops: CDR1 MDHEN, CDR2 SYDVKM. After removal of 2 bases from V and 6 bases from J, the junction contained 6 bases not matched to a gene. The DNA of the CDR3 is TGTGCCAGCAGTTTACCAACGACAGGGCCTGAAGCTTTCTTT. It yields the protein CASSLPTTGPEAFF.

The chain has TRBV28 and TRBJ1-2; D possibly corresponds to TRBD1 (6 bases). V was clipped by 6 bases and J by 4 bases, with 12 bases between them. Germline CDR1 is MDHEN and CDR2 is SYDVKM. The CDR3 is 13 residues long. CDR3 DNA: TGTGCCAGCAGAGTACAGGGCAGCTATGGCTACACCTTC. This codes for CASRVQGSYGYTF.

The chain joins TRBV14 to TRBJ2-1; D gene ambiguous. The CDR3 sequence is 18 residues long. V shed 1 base and J shed 2 bases, with 18 bases lying between them. CDR1 and CDR2 from the germline V gene are SGHDN and FVKESK. CDR3 region: CASSQGDSGFFPYNEQFF. The CDR3 bases are TGTGCCAGCAGCCAAGGTGACTCTGGGTTTTTCCCCTACAATGAGCAGTTCTTC. The full variable domain, its missing parts supplied by reference TRBV14 and TRBJ2-1, is EAGVTQFPSHSVIEKGQTVTLRCDPISGHDNLYWYRRVMGKEIKFLLHFVKESKQDESGMPNNRFLAERTGGTYSTLKVQPAELEDSGVYFCASSQGDSGFFPYNEQFFGPGTRLTVL.

V usage is TRBV5-6 and J usage is TRBJ2-3; 8 nucleotides align to TRBD2. Germline CDR1 reads SGHDT; CDR2 reads YYEEEE. The junction had 7 bases not matched to a gene; V was cut back by 4 bases and J by 3 bases. CDR3 size: 15 residues. The CDR3 is CASSPLREGTDTQYF. The CDR3 DNA reads as TGTGCCAGCAGCCCGCTTCGGGAGGGAACAGATACGCAGTATTTT.

The chain is built from TRBV5-1 and TRBJ2-6; weak D call: TRBD1 (6 bases). V lost 4 bases to trimming and J lost 0 bases, with 11 bases between them. Germline V gene data show CDR1 as SGHRS and CDR2 as YFSETQ. This CDR3 spans 16 amino acids. CDR3 DNA: TGCGCCAGCAGCCAAGGGACACTCTCTGGGGCCAACGTCCTGACTTTC. This codes for CASSQGTLSGANVLTF.

The rearrangement links TRBV12-5 to TRBJ1-5; TRBD1 agrees at 11 bases. CDR1 is LGHNT and CDR2 is FRNRAP in the germline V gene. V dropped 7 bases and J dropped 6; count of bases not matched to a gene: 8. The CDR3 totals 15 residues. The CDR3 spells CASAMDRGRGQPQHF. The CDR3 nucleotides read TGTGCTAGTGCCATGGACAGGGGGCGCGGTCAGCCCCAGCATTTT.